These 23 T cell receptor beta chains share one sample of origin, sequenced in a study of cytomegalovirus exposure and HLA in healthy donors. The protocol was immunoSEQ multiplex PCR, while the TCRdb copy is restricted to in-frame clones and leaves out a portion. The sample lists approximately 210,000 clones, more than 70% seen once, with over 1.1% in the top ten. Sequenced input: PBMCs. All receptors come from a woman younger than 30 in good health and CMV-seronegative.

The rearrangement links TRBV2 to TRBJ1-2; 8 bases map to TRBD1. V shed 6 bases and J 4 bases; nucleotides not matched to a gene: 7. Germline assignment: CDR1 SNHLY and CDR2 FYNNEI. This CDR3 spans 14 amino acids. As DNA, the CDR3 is TGTGCCAGCAGGTCGGGACAGGAACTCTATGGCTACACCTTC. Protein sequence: CASRSGQELYGYTF.

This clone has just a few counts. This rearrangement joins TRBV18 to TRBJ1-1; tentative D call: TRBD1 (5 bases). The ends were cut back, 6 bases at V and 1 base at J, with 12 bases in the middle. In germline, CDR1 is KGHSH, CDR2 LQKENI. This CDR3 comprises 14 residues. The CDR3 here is CASSSRGENTEAFF. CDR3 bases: TGTGCCAGCTCGAGCCGGGGGGAGAACACTGAAGCTTTCTTT.

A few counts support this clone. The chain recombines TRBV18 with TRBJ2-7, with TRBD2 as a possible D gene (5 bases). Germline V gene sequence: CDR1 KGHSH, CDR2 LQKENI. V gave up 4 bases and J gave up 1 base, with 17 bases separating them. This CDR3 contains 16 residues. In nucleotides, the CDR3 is TGTGCCAGCTCACACGGCTTCGGGGTCCAGTCCTACGAGCAGTACTTC. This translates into CASSHGFGVQSYEQYF.

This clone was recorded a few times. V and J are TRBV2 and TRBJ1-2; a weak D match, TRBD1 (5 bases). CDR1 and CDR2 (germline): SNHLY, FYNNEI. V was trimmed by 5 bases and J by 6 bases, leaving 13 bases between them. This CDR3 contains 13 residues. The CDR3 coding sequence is TGTGCCAGCAGTAAAGGCAGGGATAATGGCTACACCTTC. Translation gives CASSKGRDNGYTF.

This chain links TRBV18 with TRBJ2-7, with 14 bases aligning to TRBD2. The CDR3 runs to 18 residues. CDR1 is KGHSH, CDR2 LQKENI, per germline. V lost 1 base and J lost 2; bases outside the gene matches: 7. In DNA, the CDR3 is TGTGCCAGCTCACCACGACACCCGACTAGCGGGAGGGCCTACGAGCAGTACTTC. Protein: CASSPRHPTSGRAYEQYF. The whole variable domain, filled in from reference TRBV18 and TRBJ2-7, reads NAGVMQNPRHLVRRRGQEARLRCSPMKGHSHVYWYRQLPEEGLKFMVYLQKENIIDESGMPKERFSAEFPKEGPSILRIQQVVRGDSAAYFCASSPRHPTSGRAYEQYFGPGTRLTVT.

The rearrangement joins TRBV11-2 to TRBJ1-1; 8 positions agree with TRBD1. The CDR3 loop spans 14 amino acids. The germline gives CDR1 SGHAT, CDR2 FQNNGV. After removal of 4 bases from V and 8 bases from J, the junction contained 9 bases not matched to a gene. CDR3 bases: TGTGCCAGCAGCTCCAGCAGGGGGCTGCGCGAAGCTTTCTTT. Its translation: CASSSSRGLREAFF.

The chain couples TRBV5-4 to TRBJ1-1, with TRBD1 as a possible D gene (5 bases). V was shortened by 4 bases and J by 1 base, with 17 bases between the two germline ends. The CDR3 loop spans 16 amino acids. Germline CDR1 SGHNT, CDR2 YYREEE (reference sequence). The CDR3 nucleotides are TGTGCCAGCAGCCGCGGGGCGGGGTCCCGGAACACTGAAGCTTTCTTT. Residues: CASSRGAGSRNTEAFF.

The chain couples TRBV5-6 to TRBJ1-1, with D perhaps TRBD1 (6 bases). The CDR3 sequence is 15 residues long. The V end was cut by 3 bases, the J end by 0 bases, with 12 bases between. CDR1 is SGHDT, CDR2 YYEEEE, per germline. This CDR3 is CASSYGDTLNTEAFF. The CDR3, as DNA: TGTGCCAGCAGCTACGGGGACACCTTGAACACTGAAGCTTTCTTT.

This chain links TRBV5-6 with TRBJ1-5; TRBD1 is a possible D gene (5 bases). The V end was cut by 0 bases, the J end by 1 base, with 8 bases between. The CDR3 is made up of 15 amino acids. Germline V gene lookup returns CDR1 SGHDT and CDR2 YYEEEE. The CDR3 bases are TGTGCCAGCAGCTTGGGGTCAGGGAGCAATCAGCCCCAGCATTTT. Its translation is CASSLGSGSNQPQHF.

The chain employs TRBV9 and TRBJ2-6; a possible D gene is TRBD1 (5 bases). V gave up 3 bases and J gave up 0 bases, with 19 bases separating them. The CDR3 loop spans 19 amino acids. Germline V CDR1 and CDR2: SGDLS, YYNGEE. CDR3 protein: CASSARQNWPFSGANVLTF. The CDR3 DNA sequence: TGTGCCAGCAGCGCACGACAGAATTGGCCCTTCTCTGGGGCCAACGTCCTGACTTTC.

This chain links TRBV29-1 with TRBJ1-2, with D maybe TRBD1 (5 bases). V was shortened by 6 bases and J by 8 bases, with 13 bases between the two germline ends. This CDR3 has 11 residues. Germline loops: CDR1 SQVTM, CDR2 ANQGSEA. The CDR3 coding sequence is TGCAGCGTGGATGACAGCTCCGGCTACACCTTC. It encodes CSVDDSSGYTF. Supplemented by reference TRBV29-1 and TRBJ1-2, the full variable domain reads SAVISQKPSRDICQRGTSLTIQCQVDSQVTMMFWYRQQPGQSLTLIATANQGSEATYESGFVIDKFPISRPNLTFSTLTVSNMSPEDSSIYLCSVDDSSGYTFGSGTRLTVV.

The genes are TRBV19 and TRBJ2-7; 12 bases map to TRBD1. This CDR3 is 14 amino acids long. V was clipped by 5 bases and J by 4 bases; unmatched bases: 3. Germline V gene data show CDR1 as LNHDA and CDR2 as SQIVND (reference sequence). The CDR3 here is CASSPGQGAYEQYF. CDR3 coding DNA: TGTGCCAGTAGTCCGGGACAGGGGGCTTACGAGCAGTACTTC.

CDR3: CASRPQGSEAFF. The CDR3 bases are TGTGCCAGCAGACCTCAGGGTTCTGAAGCTTTCTTT. V gene TRBV2 combines with J gene TRBJ1-1; TRBD1 is a possible D gene (5 bases). From germline, CDR1 is SNHLY and CDR2 FYNNEI. The CDR3 runs 12 residues. V lost 6 bases to trimming and J lost 6 bases, with 11 bases between them.

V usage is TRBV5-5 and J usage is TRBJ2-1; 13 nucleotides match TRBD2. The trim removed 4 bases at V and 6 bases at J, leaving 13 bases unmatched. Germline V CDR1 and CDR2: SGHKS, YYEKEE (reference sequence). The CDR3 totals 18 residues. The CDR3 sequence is CASSRWPEGLAGVNEQFF. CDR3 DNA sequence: TGTGCCAGCAGCCGGTGGCCGGAAGGACTAGCGGGAGTCAATGAGCAGTTCTTC.

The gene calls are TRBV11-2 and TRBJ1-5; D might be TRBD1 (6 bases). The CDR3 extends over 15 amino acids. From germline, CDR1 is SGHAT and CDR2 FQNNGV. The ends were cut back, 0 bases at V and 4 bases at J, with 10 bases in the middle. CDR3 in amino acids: CASSLDGGRNQPQHF. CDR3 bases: TGTGCCAGCAGCTTAGACGGGGGGCGGAATCAGCCCCAGCATTTT. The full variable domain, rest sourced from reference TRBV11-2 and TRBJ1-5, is EAGVAQSPRYKIIEKRQSVAFWCNPISGHATLYWYQQILGQGPKLLIQFQNNGVVDDSQLPKDRFSAERLKGVDSTLKIQPAKLEDSAVYLCASSLDGGRNQPQHFGDGTRLSIL.

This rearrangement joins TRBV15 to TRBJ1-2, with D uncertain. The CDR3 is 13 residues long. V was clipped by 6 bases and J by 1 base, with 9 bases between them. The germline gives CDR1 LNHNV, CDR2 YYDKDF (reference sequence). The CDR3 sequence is CATSQDLNYGYTF. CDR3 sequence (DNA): TGTGCCACCAGTCAGGATCTTAACTATGGCTACACCTTC.

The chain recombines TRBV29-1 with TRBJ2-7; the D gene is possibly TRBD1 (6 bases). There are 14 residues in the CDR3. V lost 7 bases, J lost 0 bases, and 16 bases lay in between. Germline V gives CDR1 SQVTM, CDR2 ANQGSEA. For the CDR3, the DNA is TGCAGCGCCTTGACAGGACCCAACTCCTACGAGCAGTACTTC. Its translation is CSALTGPNSYEQYF.

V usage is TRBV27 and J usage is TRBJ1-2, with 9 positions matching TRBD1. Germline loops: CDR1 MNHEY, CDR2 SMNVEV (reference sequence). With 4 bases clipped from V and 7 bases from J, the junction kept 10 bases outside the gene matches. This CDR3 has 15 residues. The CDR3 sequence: CASSSDRGSLGGYTF. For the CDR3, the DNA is TGTGCCAGCAGTTCGGACAGGGGAAGTTTGGGTGGCTACACCTTC.

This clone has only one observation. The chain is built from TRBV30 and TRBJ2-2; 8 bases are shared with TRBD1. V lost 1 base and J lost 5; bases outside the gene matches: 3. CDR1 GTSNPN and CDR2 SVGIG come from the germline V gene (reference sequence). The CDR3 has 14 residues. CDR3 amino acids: CAWSGDRSTGELFF. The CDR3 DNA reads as TGTGCCTGGAGTGGGGACAGGTCTACCGGGGAGCTGTTTTTT.

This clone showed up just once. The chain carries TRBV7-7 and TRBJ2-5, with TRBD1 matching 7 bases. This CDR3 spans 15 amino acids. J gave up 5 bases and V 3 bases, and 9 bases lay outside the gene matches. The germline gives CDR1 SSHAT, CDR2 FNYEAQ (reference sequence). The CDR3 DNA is TGTGCCAGCAGCTTGAAGGGACAGATGGGGGAGACCCAGTACTTC. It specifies CASSLKGQMGETQYF.

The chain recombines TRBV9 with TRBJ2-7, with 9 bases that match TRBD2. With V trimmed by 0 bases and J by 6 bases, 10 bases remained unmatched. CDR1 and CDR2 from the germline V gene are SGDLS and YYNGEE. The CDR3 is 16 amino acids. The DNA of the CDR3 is TGTGCCAGCAGCGTAGAAGCGGGAGGAAGTCTCTCCGAGCAGTACTTC. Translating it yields CASSVEAGGSLSEQYF.

CDR3 region: CASGGRSYNEQFF. The CDR3 bases are TGTGCCAGCGGCGGCCGATCCTACAATGAGCAGTTCTTC. The chain uses TRBV27 and TRBJ2-1, with D unresolved. The CDR3 consists of 13 residues. Germline V gene sequence: CDR1 MNHEY, CDR2 SMNVEV (reference sequence). V lost 8 bases to trimming and J lost 1 base, with 9 bases between them.

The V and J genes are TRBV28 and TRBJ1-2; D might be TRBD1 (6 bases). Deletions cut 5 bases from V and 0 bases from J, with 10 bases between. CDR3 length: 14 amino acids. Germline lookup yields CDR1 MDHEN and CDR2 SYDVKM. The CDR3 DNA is TGTGCCAGCAGTCTAGGGGGGGCTAACTATGGCTACACCTTC. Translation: CASSLGGANYGYTF.